This T cell receptor beta chain emerged from a study of shared clonotypes between healthy human individuals (dated by TCRdb to about 2020). Some background on the complete study: The cohort included three men and a couple of women between 18 and 49 years of age. For each donor, CD4 naive and CD4 memory were each given three plates, CD8 naive was given two plates, and CD8 memory was given one plate. Blood TCR repertoires of about 5 healthy adults were deeply sequenced to estimate repertoire size and the extent of clonotype sharing between individuals. Different laboratories and diverse techniques were used to prepare libraries and sequence TCR repertoires, to increase sequencing depth and limit assay-specific biases. Between about 0.94 and 8.9 billion PBMCs per donor were obtained by leukapheresis. The investigation overall reported the following: About 4.5% of naive CD4, approximately 3.7% of naive CD8, 2.3% of memory CD4, and 0.4% of memory CD8 clonotypes were shared across a few donors. Because the study included a small number of donors, the genetic and exposure-history diversity represented was limited. Even with the large sequencing depth, rarefaction of the sorted-subset datasets indicated that sequencing was incomplete. Pairwise subsampling indicated that sequencing depth was expected to affect the degree of clonotype sharing among donors. Only blood was sampled, and tissue TCR repertoires likely differ from those in blood. Larger estimated clonotype richness was generally found for naive subsets than for memory subsets. Compared with non-shared clonotypes, clonotypes shared by all four sorted-subset donors had higher generation probabilities.

For the CD8 naive samples, CD45RO-negative cells were positively selected for CCR7, yielding a CD45RA+CCR7+ population from which TemRA cells were excluded. Healthy HIV-negative adults with no recently reported acute infections or vaccinations were included as donors. All donors were Caucasian adults living in Nashville, Tennessee, USA. Blood was collected by leukapheresis, and PBMCs were isolated by Ficoll-Histopaque density gradient centrifugation and then cryopreserved in liquid nitrogen vapor phase. Analytical flow cytometry was used to check the purity and quantity of every magnetically sorted T cell population. Each sorted fraction had its genomic DNA isolated and then quantified by UV absorbance on a Nanodrop 2000c. TCR CDR3 regions were amplified from genomic DNA by multiplex PCR using the deep immunoSEQ assay. Extracted genomic DNA from each cell subset was spread evenly across all wells of several immunoSEQ 96-well plates, with each plate serving as a replicate. For sorted subsets, around 200 ng genomic DNA, equal to 30,000 or so T cell genomes, was loaded into each replicate PCR. The purified libraries were quantified using a Qubit 3.0 fluorometer, sized with a Bioanalyzer 2100, and then quantified again using the KAPA Library Quantification kit. Every immunoSEQ 96-well plate was sequenced on a separate single-read 150-cycle Illumina NextSeq 550 flow cell. Per the source publication's procedure: Because the immunoSEQ output included only junctional sequences and no quality scores, the filtering could not be the same as the filtering used for full-length reads. Sequences were annotated with PyIR, a Python wrapper for IgBLAST v1.9, and V/J genes and CDR3 were assigned using IMGT germline references. Reads with weak V/J assignments (E-value above 1e-6), missing CDR3, stop codons, out-of-frame junctions, or ambiguous translated residues were removed. V3J clonotypes were defined as sequences sharing an identical inferred V gene, J gene, and CDR3 amino acid sequence. To compute the percentage overlap between repertoires, the number of shared unique clonotypes was divided by the size of the smaller repertoire. Repertoire richness was assessed with RTK rarefaction, the Chao1 estimator, and Recon v2.1 estimates of unobserved clonotypes. Generation probabilities were computed with OLGA for all TCRbeta clonotypes obtained by the gDNA method from several donors. TCRdb took over this immuneACCESS table, retaining in-frame rearrangements with V and J assigned. Such tables are incomplete; in checked studies, under half of the missing clones stem from an unresolved V gene, and the remainder is unexplained. The D gene and trimming were derived from the DNA, and the V and J assignments and clone size from that table. This sample holds some 2.1 million clones; roughly 93% were observed only once. Roughly 1.7% of the sample lies in the top ten.

This clone was observed a single time. The target of this receptor is not known. Nothing much larger sits one base from this clone, and base qualities are not available. The CDR3 holds 16 amino acids from the cysteine to the phenylalanine. Left in the record is the CDR3 DNA by itself, 48 bases read in frame from the first base. Ends trimmed: V by 2 bases, J by 3 bases; bases unmatched to a gene: 8. From the germline V gene, CDR1 is LGHNA and CDR2 is YSLEER. The receptor comes from a man in his late teens or twenties in good health. Some clones in this sample may be carry-over from other donors' samples. The chain joins TRBV4-3 to TRBJ2-7, with TRBD2 matching 9 junction bases. The sample was naive CD8+ T cells from PBMCs. This specimen's cell subset or site label, per the study, means: CD45RA+CCR7+. The bases read TGCGCCAGCAGCCAAACCCCGGGACTAGCTAACTACGAGCAGTACTTC. It is translated as CASSQTPGLANYEQYF.